These T cell receptor beta chains were read from a single sample in a study of OX40 agonist ivuxolimab in advanced cancers. Generated by immunoSEQ multiplex PCR, the TCRdb table keeps only in-frame clones and is missing some. The sample yields about 39,000 clones, more than 85% seen once. The sample here was CD4+ or CD8+ T cells sorted from blood, taken in a trial of the OX40 agonist ivuxolimab. The receptors stem from an adult with an advanced solid tumor such as melanoma, head and neck, liver or kidney cancer. Each CDR3 is given with its conserved first and last residue. Fields, in order: clone size, V gene, D gene, J gene, CDR3 DNA, CDR3 protein. The D gene is left open where the match is weak. Rows give clone size only sometimes, using once, few, many, or a class for an expanded clone.

.	TRBV29-1	TRBD2	TRBJ2-7	TGCAGCGTTGAGGGACTAACCTCCTACGAGCAGTACTTC	CSVEGLTSYEQYF
.	TRBV6-5	.	TRBJ1-1	TGTGCCAGCAGTTACTCCAGTTATAACACTGAAGCTTTCTTT	CASSYSSYNTEAFF
once	TRBV19	TRBD2	TRBJ2-7	TGTGCCAGTAGTGCGGGAGAAACGTACGAGCAGTACTTC	CASSAGETYEQYF
.	TRBV6-8	.	TRBJ1-2	TGTGCCAGCAGAACCGACGGGACGTCTGGCTACACCTTC	CASRTDGTSGYTF
.	TRBV7-9	TRBD1	TRBJ2-5	TGTGCCAGCAGACCGGACAGGCTAGACCAAGAGACCCAGTACTTC	CASRPDRLDQETQYF
.	TRBV19	.	TRBJ2-1	TGTGCCAGTACCCCATACCAGGGTTACAATGAGCAGTTCTTC	CASTPYQGYNEQFF
.	TRBV25-1	TRBD2	TRBJ2-1	TGTGCCAGCAGTGTTGGAAGCGGGAGGCATGAGCAGTTCTTC	CASSVGSGRHEQFF
.	TRBV7-9	TRBD2	TRBJ2-5	TGTGCCAGCAGCTTAGGTATAGGCCTAGCGGACCTCGGGGCCCAGTACTTC	CASSLGIGLADLGAQYF
.	TRBV25-1	.	TRBJ1-6	TGTGCCAGCAGTGATTGGCAGAATAATTCACCCCTCCACTTT	CASSDWQNNSPLHF
.	TRBV5-4	.	TRBJ2-3	TGTGCCAGCAGCTTGTACACAGATACGCAGTATTTT	CASSLYTDTQYF
.	TRBV12-2	.	TRBJ1-5	TGTGCAAGTCGCTTAGGGGGCTGCTATAGCAATCAGCCCCAGCATTTT	CASRLGGCYSNQPQHF
once	TRBV7-2	TRBD2	TRBJ2-1	TGTGCCAGCGGACTAGCGGGAGCCCCTCATGAGCAGTTCTTC	CASGLAGAPHEQFF
.	TRBV13	TRBD2	TRBJ2-1	TGTGCCAGCAGTACTACTAGCGGGCGGGTCGATGAGCAGTTCTTC	CASSTTSGRVDEQFF
.	TRBV10-3	TRBD2	TRBJ2-7	TGTGCCATCAAAGACGGGGACTACTACGAGCAGTACTTC	CAIKDGDYYEQYF
.	TRBV28	.	TRBJ2-3	TGTGCCAGCAGTTCCCGTACGGGAGTGGTAGATACGCAGTATTTT	CASSSRTGVVDTQYF
.	TRBV6-5	TRBD1	TRBJ2-7	TGTGCCAGCAGCGGCGGACAGGGGTCCTACGAGCAGTACTTC	CASSGGQGSYEQYF
.	TRBV7-3	.	TRBJ2-3	TGTGCCAGCAGCTTAACTGGCGGCGTCACAGATACGCAGTATTTT	CASSLTGGVTDTQYF
.	TRBV25-1	.	TRBJ2-7	TGTGCCAGCAGTTTATCCTACGAGCAGTACTTC	CASSLSYEQYF
.	TRBV27	.	TRBJ2-3	TGTGCCAGCAGTTTAAGAGGGCGGTACACAGATACGCAGTATTTT	CASSLRGRYTDTQYF
.	TRBV6-6	TRBD1	TRBJ2-7	TGTGCCAGCAGTTACTCGGGGGACAGGGGCGAGCAGTACTTC	CASSYSGDRGEQYF
.	TRBV19	.	TRBJ1-4	TGTGCCAGTAGTACCCTCCTGACAGAACCCCACGCAACTAATGAAAAACTGTTTTTT	CASSTLLTEPHATNEKLFF
.	TRBV27	TRBD1	TRBJ2-7	TGTGCCAGCAGTTATGGGCAGGGGGTAAACGAGCAGTACTTC	CASSYGQGVNEQYF
.	TRBV5-4	.	TRBJ1-4	TGTGCCAGCTCCTCGGACACTGGAGGGCCGGATGAAAAACTGTTTTTT	CASSSDTGGPDEKLFF
.	TRBV7-9	.	TRBJ1-4	TGTGCCAGCAGCCCGGGACCTTATAATGAAAAACTGTTTTTT	CASSPGPYNEKLFF
.	TRBV10-1	TRBD1	TRBJ2-5	TGCGCCAGCAGTGAGTCCAGGGGGCCCGACCAAGAGACCCAGTACTTC	CASSESRGPDQETQYF
.	TRBV29-1	.	TRBJ2-7	TGCAGCGTTGTACGGCAGGGGGGCTACGAGCAGTACTTC	CSVVRQGGYEQYF
.	TRBV9	TRBD1	TRBJ2-5	TGTGCCAGCAGCGGTACAGGGGACCCCCCTGGTCCAGAGACCCAGTACTTC	CASSGTGDPPGPETQYF
once	TRBV4-2	TRBD1	TRBJ2-7	TGTGCCAGCAGCCAAGAAGGGACAGCCCTTTACGAGCAGTACTTC	CASSQEGTALYEQYF